This T cell receptor (beta chain) came from a study of early T cells in non-severe SARS-CoV-2 infection. Study-level information: The chains were unpaired, and the sequenced material was bulk RNA from unsorted whole blood. Study-wide points: Reliance on VDJdb matching favored anti-spike CD8 responses; private and CD4 specificities were missed.

Individual cDNA molecules were tagged with unique molecular identifiers. From the 5' RACE reads, TCRdb called clonotypes with MiXCR, one entry per CDR3 protein. The data show around 88,000 distinct CDR3 sequences, about 15% seen once. CDR1 and CDR2 from the germline V gene are SSHAT and FNYEAQ (reference sequence). Trimming left V 3 bases short and J 1 base short, with 12 bases between. This CDR3 region has 16 residues. This clonotype was observed many times. Its target is not known. This clonotype originated in an adult who was a healthcare worker with PCR-confirmed SARS-CoV-2 infection or an uninfected control (not recorded which). The gene calls are TRBV7-7 and TRBJ2-2, with D perhaps given as TRBD1 or TRBD2 (6 bases each). Sequenced sample: whole blood. The chain's CDR3 is CASSLGASVNTGELFF. In nucleotides, the CDR3 is TGTGCCAGCAGCTTGGGGGCTAGCGTGAACACCGGGGAGCTGTTTTTT.